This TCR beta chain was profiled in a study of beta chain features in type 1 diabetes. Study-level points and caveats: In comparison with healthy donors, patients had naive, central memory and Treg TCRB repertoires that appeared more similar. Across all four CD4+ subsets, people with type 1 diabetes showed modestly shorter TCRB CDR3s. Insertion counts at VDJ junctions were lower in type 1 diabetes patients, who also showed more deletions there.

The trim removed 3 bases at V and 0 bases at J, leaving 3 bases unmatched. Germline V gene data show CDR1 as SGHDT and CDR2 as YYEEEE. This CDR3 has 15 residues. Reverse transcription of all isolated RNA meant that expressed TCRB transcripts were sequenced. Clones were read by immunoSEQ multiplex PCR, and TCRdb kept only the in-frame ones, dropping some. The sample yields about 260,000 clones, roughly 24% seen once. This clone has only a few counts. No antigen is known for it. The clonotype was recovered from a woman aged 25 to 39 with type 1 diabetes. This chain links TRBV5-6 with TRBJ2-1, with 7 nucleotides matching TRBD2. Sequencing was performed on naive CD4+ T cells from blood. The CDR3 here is CASSSLADSYNEQFF. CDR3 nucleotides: TGTGCCAGCAGCTCTCTAGCGGACTCCTACAATGAGCAGTTCTTC.